This TCR beta chain was identified in a study of T cells in Graves' hyperthyroidism and ophthalmopathy. Broader study findings: Model-based prediction identified ophthalmopathy a median about 6.8 months prior to its onset.

V gave up 3 bases and J gave up 0 bases, with 11 bases separating them. The CDR3 contains 15 residues. In germline, CDR1 is SGHTA, CDR2 FQGNSA. As regards this clonotype: What it binds is not known.

TCR beta CDR3 sequences were amplified from RNA transcripts. The study used the HTBI primer set for a first-round RT-PCR of the TCR CDR3. TCRdb ran MiXCR on the multiplex PCR reads and lists one entry per CDR3 protein. The sample has roughly 710,000 distinct CDR3 sequences, roughly a third seen once. Patients were excluded because of uncontrolled infection, other autoimmune disease, pregnancy or lactation. Sequencing was carried out using blood. The rearrangement links TRBV7-2 to TRBJ1-1, with D possibly matching TRBD1 (5 bases). The TCR originated in a woman between 40 and 50 years old with Graves' hyperthyroidism. The CDR3 nucleotides are TGTGCCAGCAGCTTTCAGGGCACGATGAACACTGAAGCTTTCTTT. Its protein is CASSFQGTMNTEAFF.